A selection of T cell receptor beta chains follows, all from one sample in a study of blood T cells in healthy people across ages. Via MiXCR, TCRdb re-called the 5' RACE reads, giving one row per CDR3 protein. This table holds 750,000 to 950,000 distinct CDR3 sequences, 40% to 65% found once. Sequencing used blood. The receptors derive from an elderly man in good health. The CDR3 runs from the conserved cysteine through the conserved F or W. The D gene is left open where the match is weak. Clone size appears in some rows only: once, few, many, or a class for an expanded clone.

>TRBV12-3/TRBV12-4|NA|15|TRBD2|TRBJ2-5
CASSLETGGVNEQYF
TGTGCCAGCAGCCTAGAGACGGGAGGGGTGAATGAGCAGTACTTC
>TRBV5-6|NA|13|NA|TRBJ2-7
CASSLLLGYEQYF
TGTGCCAGCAGCTTGCTTTTAGGGTACGAGCAGTACTTC
>TRBV29-1|NA|13|TRBD1|TRBJ2-4
CSAQTGVKNIQYF
TGCAGCGCTCAGACAGGGGTCAAAAACATTCAGTACTTC
>TRBV11-1|NA|12|NA|TRBJ2-5
CASSSYRNEQYF
TGTGCCAGCAGCTCTTACCGCAATGAGCAGTACTTC
>TRBV28|once|16|TRBD2|TRBJ2-5
CASSTGLAGGRETQYF
TGTGCCAGCAGTACGGGACTAGCGGGAGGGAGAGAGACCCAGTACTTC
>TRBV7-9|NA|14|NA|TRBJ2-7
CASSIRDDSYGQYF
TGTGCCAGCAGCATCCGGGACGACTCCTACGGGCAGTACTTC
>TRBV28|NA|15|NA|TRBJ1-5
CASSRQFYSNQPQHF
TGTGCCAGCAGTCGACAGTTCTATAGCAATCAGCCCCAGCATTTT
>TRBV5-1|few|16|TRBD2|TRBJ2-3
CASSLITSEIDRYAYF
TGCGCCAGCAGCCTGATAACTAGCGAGATTGACAGATACGCGTATTTT
>TRBV7-9|NA|16|TRBD2|TRBJ2-5
CASSLHGTSGQETQYF
TGTGCCAGCAGCTTACATGGGACTAGCGGCCAAGAGACCCAGTACTTC
>TRBV11-2|NA|15|TRBD1|TRBJ2-7
CAGSWKTGGSYEQYF
TGTGCCGGCAGCTGGAAGACAGGGGGCTCCTACGAGCAGTACTTC
>TRBV2|NA|15|NA|TRBJ2-3
CASSVLDWSTDTQYF
TGTGCCAGCAGTGTTCTGGATTGGAGCACAGATACGCAGTATTTT
>TRBV3-1|NA|11|NA|TRBJ2-2
CASTRTGELFF
TGTGCCAGCACCCGTACCGGGGAGCTGTTTTTT
>TRBV11-2|NA|18|NA|TRBJ2-3
CASSSPFERGGAHRDAYF
TGTGCCAGCAGCTCCCCCTTCGAGAGAGGCGGGGCGCACAGAGACGCGTATTTT
>TRBV2|few|15|TRBD2|TRBJ2-7
CASVGGRALSYEQYF
TGTGCCAGCGTCGGCGGGAGGGCCCTGTCCTACGAGCAGTACTTC
>TRBV20-1|NA|15|NA|TRBJ2-7
CSARDLRGRVYEQYF
TGCAGTGCTAGAGATTTGAGGGGGAGGGTTTACGAGCAGTACTTC
>TRBV20-1|few|15|NA|TRBJ1-4
CSARTTGTLNEKLFF
TGCAGTGCTAGGACAACCGGGACACTGAATGAAAAACTGTTTTTT
>TRBV2|NA|13|NA|TRBJ2-1
CASGLRAYNEQFF
TGTGCTAGCGGCCTGAGGGCCTACAATGAGCAGTTCTTC
>TRBV27|NA|13|TRBD1|TRBJ2-4
CASSPWQGDIQYF
TGTGCCAGCAGTCCTTGGCAGGGGGACATTCAGTACTTC
>TRBV20-1|NA|12|NA|TRBJ1-5
CSAQGQGQPQHF
TGCAGTGCGCAGGGGCAGGGTCAGCCCCAGCATTTT
>TRBV6-6|NA|12|NA|TRBJ2-5
CASSYDRDGKYF
TGTGCCAGCAGTTACGACCGGGACGGGAAGTACTTC
>TRBV20-1|few|16|NA|TRBJ2-5
CSARDYSGGGFETQYF
TGCAGTGCTAGAGATTATTCGGGCGGAGGGTTTGAGACCCAGTACTTC
>TRBV5-1|NA|15|NA|TRBJ2-1
CASRDVGAVYNEQFF
TGCGCCAGCAGGGACGTCGGGGCCGTCTACAATGAGCAGTTCTTC
>TRBV7-2|NA|13|NA|TRBJ2-3
CASSLPFPDTQYF
TGTGCCAGCAGCTTACCGTTTCCGGATACGCAGTATTTT